This T cell receptor beta chain is from a study of cytomegalovirus exposure and HLA in healthy donors. Turning to the study itself: Findings of an earlier analysis included around 100 million unique TCR beta sequences from 180 million or so T cells. Within the Caucasian-associated ancestry cluster were roughly 81% of the approximately 390 genotyped donors.

Study observations and caveats: Most TCR sequences were rare, but some public TCRs occurred in many donors. The Asian-associated ancestry cluster reportedly had fewer N-insertions than the roughly 720-donor mean in a later analysis.

Amplification used 60 Vbeta primers and 13 Jbeta primers. Assay: immunoSEQ multiplex PCR; the TCRdb copy retains only in-frame clones and omits some. The repertoire holds around 180,000 clones, with about 77% as singletons. Regarding this clone: Its antigen remains unidentified.

J lost 1 base, V lost 3 bases, and 0 bases had no gene match. The CDR3 extends over 14 amino acids. CDR1 is MDHEN, CDR2 SYDVKM, per germline. The receptor comes from a young woman in good health and CMV-seropositive. The rearrangement uses TRBV28 and TRBJ2-4; 7 positions match TRBD2. Material for sequencing was PBMCs. The CDR3 reads CASSFGRAKNIQYF. Here the CDR3 DNA reads TGTGCCAGCAGTTTCGGGAGGGCCAAAAACATTCAGTACTTC.